The rows below give T cell receptor beta chains drawn from one sample of a study of Tregs in tolerant kidney transplant recipients. Sequencing was performed with immunoSEQ multiplex PCR; in TCRdb, only in-frame clones are kept and a portion is missing. This sample yields under 85,000 clones, of which about 88% are seen a single time; approximately 0.36% belongs to the top ten. Here the sequenced sample was CD4+ T cells from blood, taken before the transplant. The receptors were gathered from a human donor who received a combined kidney and bone marrow transplant. CDR3s leave out the opening cysteine and the closing phenylalanine or tryptophan. For some rows the clone size is stated as once, few or many, or as a class when expanded; others skip it.

v_call clone_size cdr3_length cdr3_aa
TRBV28 NA 13 ASSPGGGADYGYT
TRBV6-1 NA 13 ASSWAAGDLNEQF
TRBV13 NA 14 ASSLTGTSGYNEQF
TRBV11-2 NA 11 ASSGLGGETQY
TRBV9 NA 14 ASSVGVGADSYEQY
TRBV28 NA 12 ATLSGDSSQEQF
TRBV6-5 NA 13 ASRPSGNLFLEQF
TRBV18 NA 12 ASSPQSANNEQF
TRBV19 NA 12 ASSTTGQSYEQY
TRBV5-6 NA 14 ASSPTGTGGGYEQY
TRBV18 NA 11 ASSPGTSAEQY
TRBV28 NA 10 ASTLTGVGYT
TRBV9 NA 11 ASSVGDRYEQY
TRBV9 NA 15 ASSPHSGSSSGNTIY
TRBV10-1 few 9 ASSPTYEQY
TRBV2 NA 15 ASTIEGQGTYTGELF
TRBV2 NA 12 ASRPTRDMNEQY
TRBV5-1 NA 12 ASSPGLARNEQF
TRBV2 NA 14 ASSVYGPASGNTIY
TRBV18 NA 16 ASSPRPTGTSGYNEQF
TRBV27 NA 12 ASRKTGSTETQY
TRBV9 NA 13 ASSSSGRAPETQY
TRBV2 NA 10 ASGRAIYEQY
TRBV28 NA 13 ASSLPDRSRLEAF
TRBV6-5 NA 12 ASRKTGSIYEQY
TRBV9 NA 10 ASSGTLVEQF
TRBV27 NA 13 ASSPKGQGAYEQY
TRBV6-1 NA 12 ASSEVASGRGEF
TRBV5-6 NA 13 ASSLYSTVTDTQY
TRBV18 NA 14 ASSPGPGQQIHGYT
TRBV5-1 NA 14 ASSLGLAGVPGELF
TRBV7-9 NA 12 ASSLAGIGETQY
TRBV5-1 once 12 ASSYSSASNEQF
TRBV9 NA 14 ASSARTSVTTDTQY
TRBV25-1 NA 13 ASSELSTTKETQY
TRBV15 NA 11 ATYSGKGGEQF
TRBV6-1 NA 14 ASSGVDRASNQPQH
TRBV4-3 NA 13 ASSQDRDTYNEQF
TRBV28 NA 10 ASCGSPYEQY
TRBV4-2 NA 15 ASSQEFSGSGADTQY
TRBV27 NA 13 ASRSAGPPNTEAF
TRBV5-1 NA 14 ASQALGGSTTGELF
TRBV19 NA 11 ASSNAAAVEQY
TRBV6-1 NA 14 ASSEQGAWNTGELF
TRBV28 once 12 ASSGQGANTEAF
TRBV6-6 once 11 ASSYADRGGYT
TRBV14 NA 12 ASSPGGNLYEQY
TRBV5-1 NA 15 ASSSNQGPNSQETQY
TRBV28 NA 16 ASSPTSGREFFYNEQF
TRBV28 NA 13 ASSVPGQIQETQY
TRBV14 NA 11 ASSQSGTDTQY
TRBV9 NA 13 ASSLRQGPENIQY
TRBV15 NA 11 ATRGLKTGELF
TRBV5-1 NA 12 ASSSNDRDYGYT
TRBV7-9 NA 12 ASSPGFSDEKLF